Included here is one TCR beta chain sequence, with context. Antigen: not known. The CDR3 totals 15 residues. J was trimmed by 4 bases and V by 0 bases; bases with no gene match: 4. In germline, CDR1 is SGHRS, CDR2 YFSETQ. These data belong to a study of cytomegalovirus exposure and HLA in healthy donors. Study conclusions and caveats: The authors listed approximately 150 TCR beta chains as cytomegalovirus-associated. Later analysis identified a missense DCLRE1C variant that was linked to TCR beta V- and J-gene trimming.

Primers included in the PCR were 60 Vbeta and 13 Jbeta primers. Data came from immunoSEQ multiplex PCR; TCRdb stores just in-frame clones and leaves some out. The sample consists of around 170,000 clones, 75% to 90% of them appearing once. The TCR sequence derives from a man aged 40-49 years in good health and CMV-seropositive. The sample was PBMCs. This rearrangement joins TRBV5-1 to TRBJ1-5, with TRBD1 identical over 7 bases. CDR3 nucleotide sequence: TGCGCCAGCAGCTTGGAAGGGGGCGCGAATCAGCCCCAGCATTTT. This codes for CASSLEGGANQPQHF. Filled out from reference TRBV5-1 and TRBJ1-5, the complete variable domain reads KAGVTQTPRYLIKTRGQQVTLSCSPISGHRSVSWYQQTPGQGLQFLFEYFSETQRNKGNFPGRFSGRQFSNSRSEMNVSTLELGDSALYLCASSLEGGANQPQHFGDGTRLSIL.